The 7 T cell receptor beta chains listed next were all sequenced from one sample in a study of OX40 agonist ivuxolimab in advanced cancers. Sequenced by immunoSEQ multiplex PCR; TCRdb stores in-frame clones only, minus some. The data contain some 60,000 clones, around 93% of them singletons. Specimen: CD4+ or CD8+ T cells sorted from blood, collected in a trial of the OX40 agonist ivuxolimab. The source of these receptors is an adult with an advanced solid tumor such as melanoma, head and neck, liver or kidney cancer.

The chain recombines TRBV4-1 with TRBJ2-3, with 14 bases aligning to TRBD2. The V and J ends lost 1 base and 6 bases, in that order; junction bases with no gene match: 6. CDR3 length equals 17 residues. Germline V gene lookup returns CDR1 MGHRA and CDR2 YSYEKL. CDR3: CASSQVGLAGVGDTQYF. CDR3 DNA: TGCGCCAGCAGCCAAGTGGGACTAGCGGGAGTCGGTGATACGCAGTATTTT.

V gene TRBV20-1 combines with J gene TRBJ2-1; no firm D call. Germline CDR1 DFQATT, CDR2 SNEGSKA (reference sequence). The CDR3 spans 11 residues. The V end lost 0 bases, the J end lost 5 bases, and 2 bases lay between the germline ends. The CDR3 DNA sequence: TGCAGTGCTAGAGAGGACAATGAGCAGTTCTTC. This sequence encodes CSAREDNEQFF.

This clone has at least ten counts. The chain uses TRBV28 and TRBJ2-7; maybe TRBD2 (6 bases). The V end was cut by 5 bases, the J end by 2 bases, with 13 bases between. Germline V gene sequence: CDR1 MDHEN, CDR2 SYDVKM. This CDR3 spans 14 amino acids. The CDR3 DNA is TGTGCCAGCAGTACCCGGGACTTAACCTACGAGCAGTACTTC. This translates into CASSTRDLTYEQYF.

The chain has TRBV29-1 and TRBJ2-5; TRBD1 is a possible D gene (5 bases). The CDR3 is 13 amino acids. V was clipped by 5 bases and J by 2 bases, with 12 bases between them. The germline gives CDR1 SQVTM, CDR2 ANQGSEA. In nucleotides, the CDR3 is TGCAGCGTTCCGACAGTGCGACAAGAGACCCAGTACTTC. Protein: CSVPTVRQETQYF.

The genes are TRBV14 and TRBJ2-7; no firm D call. This CDR3 comprises 20 residues. Germline-derived CDR1 and CDR2 are SGHDN and FVKESK. The V end was cut by 0 bases, the J end by 2 bases, with 26 bases between. The CDR3 sequence is CASSQDFGLGLHLGPYEQYF. In nucleotides, the CDR3 is TGTGCCAGCAGCCAAGATTTTGGCCTCGGTCTCCACTTAGGCCCCTACGAGCAGTACTTC.

The rearrangement uses TRBV9 and TRBJ1-1, with 7 positions matching TRBD1. This CDR3 comprises 14 residues. Germline CDR1 SGDLS, CDR2 YYNGEE. Unmatched junction bases numbered 5, after V lost 1 base and J lost 5 bases. CDR3 in amino acids: CASSVKGAGTEAFF. In DNA form, the CDR3 reads TGTGCCAGCAGCGTAAAGGGGGCAGGGACTGAAGCTTTCTTT.

The CDR3 sequence is CASSLISNEQFF. CDR3 DNA sequence: TGTGCCAGCAGCTTAATCAGCAATGAGCAGTTCTTC. The chain combines TRBV7-2 with TRBJ2-1; D call uncertain. Germline V gives CDR1 SGHTA, CDR2 FQGNSA. Trimming removed 2 bases from V and 6 bases from J, with 5 bases in between. This CDR3 is built from 12 residues. Combining the CDR3 with reference TRBV7-2 and TRBJ2-1 gives the whole variable domain GAGVSQSPSNKVTEKGKDVELRCDPISGHTALYWYRQSLGQGLEFLIYFQGNSAPDKSGLPSDRFSAERTGGSVSTLTIQRTQQEDSAVYLCASSLISNEQFFGPGTRLTVL.